Each of the 32 T cell receptor beta chains below was sequenced from the same sample in a study of shared clonotypes between healthy human individuals. The method was immunoSEQ multiplex PCR; TCRdb's version includes in-frame clones alone and lacks a portion of them. Of about 2 million clones listed, roughly 94% are singletons. Sequencing used naive CD4+ T cells sorted from blood. Subset described: CD45RA+ positively selected. These TCRs come from a man between 18 and 29 years old in good health.

V and J are TRBV12-5 and TRBJ2-5, with a weak D call TRBD1 (5 bases). Trimming cost V 4 bases and J 2 bases, with 11 bases left between them. The CDR3 sequence is 14 residues long. Germline assignment: CDR1 LGHNT and CDR2 FRNRAP. The CDR3 loop reads CASGSQTAQETQYF. CDR3 bases: TGTGCTAGTGGTTCCCAGACAGCACAAGAGACCCAGTACTTC.

In DNA form, the CDR3 reads TGTGCCAGCAGTAGCCTTAGCGGGGGGGGTTACGAGCAGTACTTC. Its translation: CASSSLSGGGYEQYF. The J gene is TRBJ2-7, the V gene TRBV6-1, with 11 bases identical to TRBD2. This CDR3 region has 15 residues. J was trimmed by 4 bases and V by 5 bases; bases with no gene match: 7. Germline V gives CDR1 MNHNS, CDR2 SASEGT.

The rearrangement joins TRBV5-1 to TRBJ1-4, with 7 bases identical to TRBD1. V lost 0 bases to trimming and J lost 5 bases; unmatched junction nucleotides: 4. Germline CDR1 is SGHRS and CDR2 is YFSETQ. The CDR3 is 15 residues long. CDR3 residues: CASSLGPGGNEKLFF. The CDR3, as DNA: TGCGCCAGCAGCTTGGGGCCAGGGGGAAATGAAAAACTGTTTTTT.

V gene TRBV18 combines with J gene TRBJ2-3; the match to TRBD2 covers 11 bases. The junction had 5 bases not matched to a gene; V was cut back by 2 bases and J by 1 base. CDR3 length: 17 residues. In germline, CDR1 is KGHSH, CDR2 LQKENI. The CDR3 DNA reads TGTGCCAGCTCACCAATGGGACTAGCGGTGGGCACAGATACGCAGTATTTT. This translates into CASSPMGLAVGTDTQYF.

The table lists this clone with a count of one. The chain combines TRBV6-1 with TRBJ1-2, with D tentatively TRBD1 (5 bases). The V end was cut by 1 base, the J end by 1 base, with 10 bases between. The germline CDR1 and CDR2 sequences are MNHNS and SASEGT. The CDR3 contains 15 residues. The CDR3 is CASSEGRQHNYGYTF. The CDR3 DNA reads as TGTGCCAGCAGTGAAGGGAGACAGCATAACTATGGCTACACCTTC.

The CDR3 nucleotides read TGTGCCAGCAGCTTAACACTAGCGGGGGTTTCAGATACGCAGTATTTT. Residues: CASSLTLAGVSDTQYF. The rearrangement uses TRBV7-9 and TRBJ2-3; 11 bases map to TRBD2. Per germline, CDR1 SEHNR and CDR2 FQNEAQ (reference sequence). V shed 2 bases, J shed 4 bases, and the junction held 5 bases outside the gene matches. The CDR3 totals 16 residues.

The chain uses TRBV11-2 and TRBJ1-1; D may be TRBD1 (5 bases). The CDR3 covers 15 residues. V gave up 5 bases and J gave up 3 bases, with 16 bases separating them. Per the germline V gene, CDR1 is SGHAT and CDR2 is FQNNGV. The CDR3 spells CASSLSPDSYTEAFF. In DNA form, the CDR3 reads TGTGCCAGCAGCCTTTCCCCCGACAGTTACACTGAAGCTTTCTTT.

The V gene is TRBV7-8, the J gene TRBJ1-6; unclear D gene. V shed 5 bases and J shed 8 bases, with 7 bases lying between them. Looked up from germline, CDR1 is SGHVS and CDR2 is FQNEAQ. The CDR3 totals 12 residues. The CDR3 DNA reads TGTGCCAGCAGCCCCCCCGATTCACCCCTCCACTTT. Translation: CASSPPDSPLHF.

The chain recombines TRBV5-1 with TRBJ1-1, with TRBD1 matching over 7 bases. Germline CDR1 is SGHRS and CDR2 is YFSETQ. J gave up 1 base and V 3 bases, and 3 bases lay outside the gene matches. The CDR3 is made up of 14 amino acids. This chain's CDR3 is CASSSGGGNTEAFF. CDR3 DNA: TGCGCCAGCAGCTCAGGGGGTGGGAACACTGAAGCTTTCTTT.

This chain uses TRBV4-1 with TRBJ1-3; no clear D. The CDR3 is made up of 14 amino acids. V shed 3 bases and J shed 0 bases, with 6 bases lying between them. Per germline, CDR1 MGHRA and CDR2 YSYEKL. CDR3 nucleotide sequence: TGCGCCAGCAGCCAGGGAGACTCTGGAAACACCATATATTTT. Amino acids: CASSQGDSGNTIYF.

This clone has a single count. This sequence joins TRBV18 and TRBJ2-7; 7 nucleotides match TRBD2. Trimming at V came to 3 bases and at J to 2 bases, leaving 7 bases not matched to a gene. From germline, CDR1 is KGHSH and CDR2 LQKENI. CDR3 length equals 15 residues. CDR3 DNA: TGTGCCAGCTCACCCTTTGCGGGAGTGACCTACGAGCAGTACTTC. Amino acid sequence: CASSPFAGVTYEQYF. Complete variable domain (other parts from reference TRBV18 and TRBJ2-7): NAGVMQNPRHLVRRRGQEARLRCSPMKGHSHVYWYRQLPEEGLKFMVYLQKENIIDESGMPKERFSAEFPKEGPSILRIQQVVRGDSAAYFCASSPFAGVTYEQYFGPGTRLTVT.

This chain links TRBV7-6 with TRBJ2-7; 8 positions match TRBD1. CDR3 length: 15 residues. Germline V gene lookup returns CDR1 SGHVS and CDR2 FNYEAQ. V shed 5 bases, J shed 1 base, and the junction held 7 bases outside the gene matches. This CDR3 is CASSGGQGPSYEQYF. The CDR3 coding sequence is TGTGCCAGCAGCGGAGGACAGGGACCTTCCTACGAGCAGTACTTC.

The chain uses TRBV30 and TRBJ1-4, with TRBD1 matching 9 bases. V was clipped by 5 bases and J by 7 bases; unmatched bases: 8. Germline CDR1 reads GTSNPN; CDR2 reads SVGIG (reference sequence). This CDR3 is built from 14 residues. The CDR3 DNA is TGTGCCTGGGATACAGGGGGCTTGGGTGAAAAACTGTTTTTT. As protein: CAWDTGGLGEKLFF. Filled out from reference TRBV30 and TRBJ1-4, the complete variable domain reads SQTIHQWPATLVQPVGSPLSLECTVEGTSNPNLYWYRQAAGRGLQLLFYSVGIGQISSEVPQNLSASRPQDRQFILSSKKLLLSDSGFYLCAWDTGGLGEKLFFGSGTQLSVL.

V usage is TRBV4-1 and J usage is TRBJ1-2; TRBD1 matches at 7 bases. CDR3 size: 16 residues. In germline, CDR1 is MGHRA, CDR2 YSYEKL. The V and J ends lost 6 bases and 2 bases, in that order; junction bases with no gene match: 12. The CDR3 protein is CASRDEGQLRNYGYTF. The CDR3 DNA follows: TGCGCCAGCAGGGATGAGGGACAGCTTCGGAACTATGGCTACACCTTC.

The chain joins TRBV7-2 to TRBJ2-6; D is undetermined. The V and J ends lost 1 base and 0 bases respectively, with 7 bases between them. Per the germline V gene, CDR1 is SGHTA and CDR2 is FQGNSA. This CDR3 contains 16 residues. For the CDR3, the DNA is TGTGCCAGCAGCTTAGGGACGATCTCTGGGGCCAACGTCCTGACTTTC. Amino acids: CASSLGTISGANVLTF. The whole variable domain, remainder taken from reference TRBV7-2 and TRBJ2-6, is GAGVSQSPSNKVTEKGKDVELRCDPISGHTALYWYRQSLGQGLEFLIYFQGNSAPDKSGLPSDRFSAERTGGSVSTLTIQRTQQEDSAVYLCASSLGTISGANVLTFGAGSRLTVL.

CDR3 coding DNA: TGTGCCAGCAACCTAGAGTCCGACCGAGGCACTGAAGCTTTCTTT. Its translation is CASNLESDRGTEAFF. The chain recombines TRBV5-4 with TRBJ1-1; no firm D call. The germline V and J ends were trimmed by 6 bases and 4 bases, with 19 bases remaining between them. There are 15 residues in the CDR3. Per germline, CDR1 SGHNT and CDR2 YYREEE (reference sequence).

Here the CDR3 DNA reads TGTGCCAGCAGTTTACAGGGGACGGAGACCCAGTACTTC. It encodes CASSLQGTETQYF. The chain joins TRBV2 to TRBJ2-5; 7 bases fit TRBD1. Per the germline V gene, CDR1 is SNHLY and CDR2 is FYNNEI. With V trimmed by 5 bases and J by 5 bases, 5 bases remained unmatched. This CDR3 spans 13 amino acids. The variable domain in full, completed from reference TRBV2 and TRBJ2-5, reads EPEVTQTPSHQVTQMGQEVILRCVPISNHLYFYWYRQILGQKVEFLVSFYNNEISEKSEIFDDQFSVERPDGSNFTLKIRSTKLEDSAMYFCASSLQGTETQYFGPGTRLLVL.

The V gene is TRBV7-6, the J gene TRBJ2-1; possible D gene TRBD2, 5 bases. Trimming pared 1 base from V and 3 bases from J, leaving 10 bases between. This CDR3 is 15 amino acids long. Germline loops: CDR1 SGHVS, CDR2 FNYEAQ. DNA for the CDR3: TGTGCCAGCAGCTTAGGCGGGTACAACTACAATGAGCAGTTCTTC. Residues: CASSLGGYNYNEQFF.

The chain links TRBV19 to TRBJ1-6, with 8 bases fitting TRBD1. The V and J ends lost 5 bases and 5 bases, in that order; junction bases with no gene match: 5. Per germline, CDR1 LNHDA and CDR2 SQIVND (reference sequence). The CDR3 covers 15 residues. The CDR3 reads CASSLTGVDNSPLHF. The CDR3 DNA is TGTGCCAGTAGTCTGACAGGGGTGGATAATTCACCCCTCCACTTT.

The gene calls are TRBV4-3 and TRBJ1-6, with D hard to call. CDR1 LGHNA and CDR2 YSLEER come from the germline V gene. This CDR3 region has 14 residues. V was clipped by 1 base and J by 7 bases, with 8 bases between them. The CDR3 reads CASSQVDGNSPLHF. CDR3 DNA: TGCGCCAGCAGCCAAGTTGACGGAAATTCACCCCTCCACTTT.

V usage is TRBV25-1 and J usage is TRBJ2-3; TRBD1 or TRBD2 may be the D gene (6 bases each). This CDR3 spans 17 amino acids. Trimming took 5 bases from V and 0 from J, leaving 18 bases between them. Germline CDR1 is MGHDK and CDR2 is SYGVNS. CDR3 protein: CASSSPDGGSSTDTQYF. The CDR3, as DNA: TGTGCCAGCAGTTCCCCAGACGGGGGCTCTAGCACAGATACGCAGTATTTT.

The chain uses TRBV30 and TRBJ2-3, with 10 bases aligning to TRBD2. Germline V CDR1 and CDR2: GTSNPN, SVGIG (reference sequence). The trim removed 1 base at V and 14 bases at J, leaving 9 bases unmatched. This CDR3 has 13 residues. The CDR3 loop is CAWSGVAGGPRYF. CDR3 nucleotide sequence: TGTGCCTGGAGTGGAGTAGCGGGAGGCCCCCGGTATTTT.

This rearrangement joins TRBV2 to TRBJ2-4, with no clear D. Germline V gives CDR1 SNHLY, CDR2 FYNNEI. This CDR3 has 13 amino acids. V lost 6 bases to trimming and J lost 8 bases, with 14 bases between them. Here the CDR3 reads CASSTGRSDIQYF. The CDR3 DNA is TGTGCCAGCAGCACCGGACGGAGTGACATTCAGTACTTC.

This clone was seen just once. V and J are TRBV5-1 and TRBJ2-7; 7 bases map to TRBD2. Germline V gene sequence: CDR1 SGHRS, CDR2 YFSETQ. The CDR3 spans 14 residues. V gave up 2 bases and J gave up 2 bases; unmatched junction bases: 4. The CDR3 protein is CASSFFGRAYEQYF. CDR3 DNA sequence: TGCGCCAGCAGCTTCTTTGGGAGGGCCTACGAGCAGTACTTC.

This chain uses TRBV10-2 with TRBJ1-6; D may be TRBD1 (6 bases). Trimming left V 3 bases short and J 7 bases short, with 10 bases between. The CDR3 length is 14 residues. In germline, CDR1 is WSHSY, CDR2 SAAADI. CDR3 in amino acids: CASSDQGRNSPLHF. The CDR3 bases are TGCGCCAGCAGTGATCAGGGGAGAAATTCACCCCTCCACTTT.

This chain joins TRBV9 and TRBJ2-1; 10 positions agree with TRBD1. CDR1 is SGDLS, CDR2 YYNGEE, per germline. CDR3 length: 16 amino acids. V dropped 3 bases and J dropped 2; count of bases not matched to a gene: 5. The CDR3 region is CASSADRGHPYNEQFF. The CDR3 nucleotides are TGTGCCAGCAGCGCCGACAGGGGGCATCCCTACAATGAGCAGTTCTTC.

The chain carries TRBV6-1 and TRBJ2-7, with TRBD1 matching over 9 bases. V gave up 6 bases and J gave up 7 bases; unmatched junction bases: 10. The CDR3 loop spans 14 amino acids. Per germline, CDR1 MNHNS and CDR2 SASEGT. CDR3 DNA sequence: TGTGCCAGCAGGGGGGGGACAGGGACGCGGGAGCAGTACTTC. Protein sequence: CASRGGTGTREQYF.

The chain has TRBV6-5 and TRBJ2-3; D is perhaps TRBD1 or TRBD2 (5 bases each). CDR3 size: 14 residues. Germline V CDR1 and CDR2: MNHEY, SVGAGI. V lost 6 bases and J lost 2, with 12 bases in between. The CDR3 loop is CASSRGAITDTQYF. CDR3 coding DNA: TGTGCCAGCAGCCGAGGGGCCATCACAGATACGCAGTATTTT.

This clone was recorded only once. The chain combines TRBV28 with TRBJ2-2; unclear D gene. The CDR3 totals 14 residues. Trimming stripped 5 bases from V and 5 bases from J, with 12 bases between. Germline assignment: CDR1 MDHEN and CDR2 SYDVKM. CDR3 region: CASSPRKKTGELFF. The CDR3 DNA reads TGTGCCAGCAGTCCTAGGAAGAAAACCGGGGAGCTGTTTTTT.

The chain is built from TRBV4-1 and TRBJ1-4; D perhaps matches TRBD1 (5 bases). Germline CDR1 reads MGHRA; CDR2 reads YSYEKL. The germline V and J ends were trimmed by 4 bases and 5 bases, with 11 bases remaining between them. This CDR3 is built from 14 residues. CDR3 amino acids: CASSPLSGNEKLFF. CDR3 nucleotide sequence: TGCGCCAGCAGCCCGTTGTCAGGGAATGAAAAACTGTTTTTT.

The chain links TRBV5-5 to TRBJ2-7; 7 bases map to TRBD2. CDR3 length: 14 residues. Germline V gene data show CDR1 as SGHKS and CDR2 as YYEKEE (reference sequence). The V and J ends lost 6 bases and 4 bases, in that order; junction bases with no gene match: 10. The CDR3 coding sequence is TGTGCCAGCACCGAGGTCGGGAGGAAATACGAGCAGTACTTC. Amino acids: CASTEVGRKYEQYF.

The rearrangement links TRBV2 to TRBJ1-2; 7 bases agree with TRBD1. CDR1 SNHLY and CDR2 FYNNEI come from the germline V gene. V gave up 1 base and J gave up 5 bases; unmatched junction bases: 7. There are 15 residues in the CDR3. The CDR3 coding sequence is TGTGCCAGCAGTGAAGGGCCGGGACAGATGTATGGCTACACCTTC. Translation: CASSEGPGQMYGYTF.